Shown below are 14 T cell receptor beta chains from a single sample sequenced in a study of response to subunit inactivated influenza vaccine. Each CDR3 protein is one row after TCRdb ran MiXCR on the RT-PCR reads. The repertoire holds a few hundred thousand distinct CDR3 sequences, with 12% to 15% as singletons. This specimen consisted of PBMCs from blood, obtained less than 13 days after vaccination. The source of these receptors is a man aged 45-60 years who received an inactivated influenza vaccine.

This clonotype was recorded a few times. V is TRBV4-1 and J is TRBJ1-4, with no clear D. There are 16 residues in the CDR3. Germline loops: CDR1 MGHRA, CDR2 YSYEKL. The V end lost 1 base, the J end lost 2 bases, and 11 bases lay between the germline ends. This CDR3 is CASSQGVGRTNEKLFF. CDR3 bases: TGCGCCAGCAGCCAAGGAGTGGGGAGGACTAATGAAAAACTGTTTTTT.

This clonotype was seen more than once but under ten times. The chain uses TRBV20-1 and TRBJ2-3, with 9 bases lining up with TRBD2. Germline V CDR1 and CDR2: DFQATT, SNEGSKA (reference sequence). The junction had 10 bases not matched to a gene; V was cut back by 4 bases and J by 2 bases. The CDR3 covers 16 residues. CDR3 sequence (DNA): TGCAGTGCTACAGACTCTCTAGCGGGGTTCACAGATACGCAGTATTTT. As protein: CSATDSLAGFTDTQYF.

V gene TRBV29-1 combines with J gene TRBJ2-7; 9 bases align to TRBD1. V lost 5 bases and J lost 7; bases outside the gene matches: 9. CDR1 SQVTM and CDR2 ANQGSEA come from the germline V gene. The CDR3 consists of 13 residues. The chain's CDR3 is CSVSGTGRGEQYF. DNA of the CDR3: TGCAGCGTTTCCGGGACAGGGAGGGGAGAGCAGTACTTC.

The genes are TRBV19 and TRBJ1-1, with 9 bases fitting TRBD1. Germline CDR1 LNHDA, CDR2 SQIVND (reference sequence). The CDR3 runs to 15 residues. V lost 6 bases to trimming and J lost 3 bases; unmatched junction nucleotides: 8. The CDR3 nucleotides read TGTGCCAGTAGAGGGTGGACAGGGGTATACACTGAAGCTTTCTTT. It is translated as CASRGWTGVYTEAFF.

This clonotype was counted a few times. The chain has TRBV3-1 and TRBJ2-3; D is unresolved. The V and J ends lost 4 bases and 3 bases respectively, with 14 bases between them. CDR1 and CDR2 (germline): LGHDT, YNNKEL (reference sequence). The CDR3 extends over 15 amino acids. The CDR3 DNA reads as TGTGCCAGCAGCCGTACTGAAATGAGGACAGATACGCAGTATTTT. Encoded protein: CASSRTEMRTDTQYF.

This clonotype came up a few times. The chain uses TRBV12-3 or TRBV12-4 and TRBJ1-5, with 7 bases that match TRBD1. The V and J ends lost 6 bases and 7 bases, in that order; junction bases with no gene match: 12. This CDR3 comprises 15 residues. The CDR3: CASRGGQWTGQPQHF. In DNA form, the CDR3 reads TGTGCCAGCAGGGGGGGACAGTGGACGGGGCAGCCCCAGCATTTT.

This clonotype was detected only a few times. CDR3 bases: TGTGCCAGCATACTACAGGGGGGCGAGACCCAGTACTTC. Amino acids: CASILQGGETQYF. This chain uses TRBV28 with TRBJ2-5; 8 nucleotides agree with TRBD1. The germline gives CDR1 MDHEN, CDR2 SYDVKM. The J segment lost 5 bases and the V segment lost 7 bases, leaving 6 bases of the junction unmatched. There are 13 residues in the CDR3.

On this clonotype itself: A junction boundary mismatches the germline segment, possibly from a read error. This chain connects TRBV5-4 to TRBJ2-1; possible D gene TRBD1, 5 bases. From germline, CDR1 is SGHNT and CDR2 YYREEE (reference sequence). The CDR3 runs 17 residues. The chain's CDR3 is CASSPTLGAPSFNEQFF. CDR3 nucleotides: TGTGCCAGCAGCCCGACGTTAGGGGCCCCTTCCTTCAATGAGCAGTTCTTC.

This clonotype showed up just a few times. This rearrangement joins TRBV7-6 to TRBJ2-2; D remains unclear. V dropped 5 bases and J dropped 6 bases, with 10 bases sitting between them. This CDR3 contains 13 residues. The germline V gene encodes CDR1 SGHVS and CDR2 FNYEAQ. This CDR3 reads CASSPRWSGELFF. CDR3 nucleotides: TGTGCCAGCAGCCCCCGGTGGTCCGGGGAGCTGTTTTTT.

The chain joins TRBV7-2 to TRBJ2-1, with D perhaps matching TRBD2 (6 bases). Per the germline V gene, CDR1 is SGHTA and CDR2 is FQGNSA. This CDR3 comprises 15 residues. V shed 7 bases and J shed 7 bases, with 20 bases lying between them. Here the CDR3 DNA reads TGTGCCAGCACCCCGGACTATCGGGGTCTAAATGAGCAGTTCTTC. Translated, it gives CASTPDYRGLNEQFF.

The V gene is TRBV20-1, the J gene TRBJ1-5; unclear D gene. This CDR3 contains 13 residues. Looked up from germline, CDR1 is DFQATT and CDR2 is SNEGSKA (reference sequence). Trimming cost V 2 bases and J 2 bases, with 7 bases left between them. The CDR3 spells CSARNAGNQPQHF. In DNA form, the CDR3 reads TGCAGTGCTAGAAATGCCGGCAATCAGCCCCAGCATTTT.

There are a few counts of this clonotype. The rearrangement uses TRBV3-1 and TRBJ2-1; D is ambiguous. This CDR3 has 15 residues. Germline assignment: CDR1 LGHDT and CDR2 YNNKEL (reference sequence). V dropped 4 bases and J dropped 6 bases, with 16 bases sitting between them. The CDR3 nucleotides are TGTGCCAGCAGCCCTCTAGGTTCGTTCATCAATGAGCAGTTCTTC. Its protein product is CASSPLGSFINEQFF.

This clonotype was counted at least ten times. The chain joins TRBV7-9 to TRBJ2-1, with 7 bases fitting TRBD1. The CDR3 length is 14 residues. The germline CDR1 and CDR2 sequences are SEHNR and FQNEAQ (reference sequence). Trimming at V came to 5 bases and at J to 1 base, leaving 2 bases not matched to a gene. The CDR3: CASSLTGSYNEQFF. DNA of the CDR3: TGTGCCAGCAGCCTGACAGGGTCCTACAATGAGCAGTTCTTC.

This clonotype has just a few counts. The CDR3 here is CASSTGPIVYEQYF. The CDR3 DNA reads as TGTGCCAGCAGTACCGGACCCATCGTCTACGAGCAGTACTTC. This chain joins TRBV6-2 or TRBV6-3 and TRBJ2-7; D is undetermined. Germline CDR1 and CDR2: MNHEY and SVGEGT. The CDR3 sequence is 14 residues long. The V gene lost 5 bases and the J gene lost 3 bases, with 14 bases spanning the gap.